Below, 3 T cell receptor beta chains from the same sample are listed, as sequenced in a study of blood T cell repertoires in COVID-19. TCRdb's copy holds only in-frame clones and misses some; the assay was immunoSEQ multiplex PCR. Here the sample spans more than 300,000 clones, around nine tenths being singletons. Sequenced: peripheral blood. The source is a woman in her 70s with COVID-19, enrolled during active disease.

V gene TRBV7-3 combines with J gene TRBJ2-2, with D possibly TRBD2 on 6 matching bases. This CDR3 is 13 amino acids long. Deletions cut 6 bases from V and 8 bases from J, with 13 bases between. The germline V gene encodes CDR1 SGHTA and CDR2 FQGTGA. In DNA, the CDR3 is TGTGCCAGCAGTTCTAACCTAGCGGGGGAGCTGTTTTTT. Translating it yields CASSSNLAGELFF. Using reference TRBV7-3 and TRBJ2-2 for the parts outside the CDR3, the full variable domain is GAGVSQTPSNKVTEKGKYVELRCDPISGHTALYWYRQSLGQGPEFLIYFQGTGAADDSGLPNDRFFAVRPEGSVSTLKIQRTERGDSAVYLCASSSNLAGELFFGEGSRLTVL.

This rearrangement joins TRBV5-1 to TRBJ1-2; D gene ambiguous. V lost 0 bases and J lost 0, with 9 bases in between. This CDR3 spans 15 amino acids. CDR1 and CDR2 (germline): SGHRS, YFSETQ. The CDR3 nucleotides are TGCGCCAGCAGCTTGGACAGTCGATCTAACTATGGCTACACCTTC. Translation gives CASSLDSRSNYGYTF. The full variable domain, with the rest looked up from reference TRBV5-1 and TRBJ1-2, is KAGVTQTPRYLIKTRGQQVTLSCSPISGHRSVSWYQQTPGQGLQFLFEYFSETQRNKGNFPGRFSGRQFSNSRSEMNVSTLELGDSALYLCASSLDSRSNYGYTFGSGTRLTVV.

The chain is built from TRBV5-1 and TRBJ2-1; weak D call: TRBD2 (6 bases). The CDR3 contains 12 residues. With 4 bases removed from V and 8 bases from J, the gap between germline ends came to 10 bases. Germline V gene lookup returns CDR1 SGHRS and CDR2 YFSETQ. The CDR3 region has the DNA TGCGCCAGCAGCCTGATAGCGGATGAGCAGTTCTTC. Protein: CASSLIADEQFF.